The sequence of this T cell receptor beta chain was determined in a study of blood T cell repertoires in COVID-19. Germline values: CDR1 SEHNR, CDR2 FQNEAQ (reference sequence). The germline V and J ends were trimmed by 1 base and 3 bases, with 10 bases remaining between them. The CDR3 consists of 14 residues. To note about this clone: The identical CDR3 is also encoded by other nucleotide sequences in the sample.

Some clones are missing from TCRdb's copy, which holds only in-frame ones; the method was immunoSEQ multiplex PCR. The sample holds a few hundred thousand clones; roughly 90% are singletons and the top ten take roughly 7.2%. The receptor was isolated from a woman aged 60-75 years with COVID-19, enrolled during active disease. What was sequenced was peripheral blood. This chain joins TRBV7-9 and TRBJ2-7; D possibly corresponds to TRBD1 (5 bases). CDR3 DNA: TGTGCCAGCAGCTTAGTGGGGCAGAACTACGAGCAGTACTTC. It encodes CASSLVGQNYEQYF.